This T cell receptor beta chain was retrieved from a study of blood T cells in healthy people across ages. PCR was performed a second time for about 6 to 12 cycles using a sample-barcoded 5' primer and a J-beta primer mix. One entry per CDR3 protein, called by TCRdb with MiXCR from the 5' RACE reads. This table holds about 1.8 million distinct CDR3 sequences, 49% found once. Material: blood. The TCR originated in a middle-aged woman in good health.

Here the CDR3 DNA reads TGTGCCAGCAGCGCGAATGTGGCAGGCTACACCTTC. It codes for CASSANVAGYTF. The chain couples TRBV7-2 to TRBJ1-2; no firm D call. The V gene lost 5 bases and the J gene lost 8 bases, with 12 bases spanning the gap. CDR3 length: 12 amino acids. Germline values: CDR1 SGHTA, CDR2 FQGNSA.